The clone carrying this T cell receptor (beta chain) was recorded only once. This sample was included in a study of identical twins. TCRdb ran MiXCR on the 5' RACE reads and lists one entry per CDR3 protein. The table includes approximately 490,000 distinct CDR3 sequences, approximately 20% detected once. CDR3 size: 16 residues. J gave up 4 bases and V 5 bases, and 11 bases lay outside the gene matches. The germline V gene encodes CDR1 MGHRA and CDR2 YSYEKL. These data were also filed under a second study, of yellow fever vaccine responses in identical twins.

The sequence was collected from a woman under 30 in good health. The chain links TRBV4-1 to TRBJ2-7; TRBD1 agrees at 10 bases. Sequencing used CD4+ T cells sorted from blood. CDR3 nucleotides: TGCGCCAGCAGCGCCACCGGGACAGGGGAGCGGTACGAGCAGTACTTC. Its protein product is CASSATGTGERYEQYF.